This entry lists 13 T cell receptor beta chains sequenced from one sample in a study of T cell changes during pregnancy in multiple sclerosis. Method: immunoSEQ multiplex PCR; TCRdb's copy keeps in-frame clones and lacks some. The sample has about 54,000 clones, approximately 90% seen once. This specimen consisted of CD4+ T cells from peripheral blood mononuclear cells, obtained in the first trimester of pregnancy. These receptors came from a female donor with multiple sclerosis, enrolled in a pregnancy study.

The chain carries TRBV19 and TRBJ2-7; TRBD2 aligns across 13 bases. Trimming at V came to 5 bases and at J to 4 bases, leaving 11 bases not matched to a gene. The CDR3 is made up of 17 amino acids. The germline V gene has CDR1 LNHDA and CDR2 SQIVND (reference sequence). The CDR3 reads CASSPGLAGAGGYEQYF. CDR3 sequence (DNA): TGTGCCAGTAGTCCCGGACTAGCGGGAGCCGGGGGGTACGAGCAGTACTTC.

V gene TRBV7-8 combines with J gene TRBJ2-1, with 7 nucleotides matching TRBD1. J gave up 7 bases and V 5 bases, and 5 bases lay outside the gene matches. The CDR3 extends over 13 amino acids. CDR1 is SGHVS and CDR2 is FQNEAQ in the germline V gene. DNA of the CDR3: TGTGCCAGCAGCATTAGGGGGCGGAATGAGCAGTTCTTC. It yields the protein CASSIRGRNEQFF.

The chain couples TRBV11-2 to TRBJ1-5; perhaps TRBD1 as D (6 bases). The CDR3 has 12 amino acids. Trimming left V 5 bases short and J 9 bases short, with 11 bases between. Germline V gene lookup returns CDR1 SGHAT and CDR2 FQNNGV. CDR3 amino acids: CASSLTQGPQHF. CDR3 in DNA: TGTGCCAGCAGCCTAACACAGGGGCCCCAGCATTTT.

CDR3 DNA: TGTGCCAGCAACCAGGGGGCCTACAATGAGCAGTTCTTC. This translates into CASNQGAYNEQFF. The V call is TRBV25-1, the J call TRBJ2-1; 7 nucleotides line up with TRBD1. There are 13 residues in the CDR3. J gave up 2 bases and V 7 bases, and 2 bases lay outside the gene matches. The germline gives CDR1 MGHDK, CDR2 SYGVNS. The full variable domain, its missing parts supplied by reference TRBV25-1 and TRBJ2-1, is EADIYQTPRYLVIGTGKKITLECSQTMGHDKMYWYQQDPGMELHLIHYSYGVNSTEKGDLSSESTVSRIRTEHFPLTLESARPSHTSQYLCASNQGAYNEQFFGPGTRLTVL.

The chain uses TRBV25-1 and TRBJ2-2; tentative D call: TRBD2 (5 bases). Germline V gene lookup returns CDR1 MGHDK and CDR2 SYGVNS. There are 13 residues in the CDR3. V was trimmed by 2 bases and J by 4 bases, leaving 5 bases between them. Here the CDR3 reads CASSETSTGELFF. The CDR3 DNA follows: TGTGCCAGCAGTGAAACTAGCACCGGGGAGCTGTTTTTT.

The chain has TRBV27 and TRBJ2-2, with D possibly TRBD1 on 6 matching bases. The germline gives CDR1 MNHEY, CDR2 SMNVEV (reference sequence). Trimming took 6 bases from V and 6 from J, leaving 14 bases between them. The length of the CDR3 is 14 residues. The CDR3 loop is CASRTQGTPGELFF. The CDR3 DNA follows: TGTGCCAGCAGGACGCAGGGGACACCCGGGGAGCTGTTTTTT.

The chain has TRBV29-1 and TRBJ2-7, with 10 bases lining up with TRBD2. CDR3 length equals 13 residues. The ends lost 5 bases at V and 6 bases at J; junction bases unmatched: 7. CDR1 SQVTM and CDR2 ANQGSEA come from the germline V gene. CDR3 amino acids: CSVRSSGSAEQYF. The CDR3 DNA reads as TGCAGCGTTCGATCTAGCGGGAGTGCCGAGCAGTACTTC.

The CDR3 here is CASSLGGVAFF. In nucleotides, the CDR3 is TGTGCCAGCAGCTTAGGGGGAGTAGCTTTCTTT. This chain connects TRBV11-2 to TRBJ1-1, with D uncertain. Trimming left V 1 base short and J 10 bases short, with 7 bases between. There are 11 residues in the CDR3. Germline CDR1 SGHAT, CDR2 FQNNGV.

This clone was recorded a few times. The chain combines TRBV27 with TRBJ1-1, with 7 bases that match TRBD1. The CDR3 runs 16 residues. The trim removed 3 bases at V and 5 bases at J, leaving 12 bases unmatched. Germline assignment: CDR1 MNHEY and CDR2 SMNVEV (reference sequence). CDR3 coding DNA: TGTGCCAGCAGTTTTTATGGGGCACAGGGGTCTACTGAAGCTTTCTTT. Its translation is CASSFYGAQGSTEAFF.

The J gene is TRBJ2-5, the V gene TRBV11-2; D is unresolved. Per germline, CDR1 SGHAT and CDR2 FQNNGV. This CDR3 has 14 residues. Trimming took 0 bases from V and 4 from J, leaving 9 bases between them. CDR3 in DNA: TGTGCCAGCAGCTTAGACAAGACAATAGAGACCCAGTACTTC. It is translated as CASSLDKTIETQYF.

This clone has a handful of counts. The J gene is TRBJ2-5, the V gene TRBV30, with 8 bases identical to TRBD2. Looked up from germline, CDR1 is GTSNPN and CDR2 is SVGIG (reference sequence). The CDR3 spans 14 residues. V shed 7 bases, J shed 5 bases, and the junction held 12 bases outside the gene matches. The CDR3 nucleotides read TGTGCCTCCTGGGGCGGGGGGAATATTGAGACCCAGTACTTC. Translated: CASWGGGNIETQYF.

A single count supports this clone. V and J are TRBV4-1 and TRBJ2-1, with 14 nucleotides matching TRBD2. The junction had 12 bases not matched to a gene; V was cut back by 1 base and J by 7 bases. The CDR3 has 19 residues. The germline V gene has CDR1 MGHRA and CDR2 YSYEKL. The CDR3 sequence is CASSQVQGLAGERRNEQFF. CDR3 coding DNA: TGCGCCAGCAGCCAAGTACAGGGACTAGCGGGAGAACGGCGGAATGAGCAGTTCTTC.

This chain uses TRBV30 with TRBJ1-2; D is possibly TRBD1 (5 bases). V lost 8 bases, J lost 3 bases, and 13 bases lay in between. Germline assignment: CDR1 GTSNPN and CDR2 SVGIG (reference sequence). This CDR3 has 12 amino acids. CDR3 nucleotide sequence: TGTGCCCCGGGGGGGGGTCACTATGGCTACACCTTC. Amino acids: CAPGGGHYGYTF.